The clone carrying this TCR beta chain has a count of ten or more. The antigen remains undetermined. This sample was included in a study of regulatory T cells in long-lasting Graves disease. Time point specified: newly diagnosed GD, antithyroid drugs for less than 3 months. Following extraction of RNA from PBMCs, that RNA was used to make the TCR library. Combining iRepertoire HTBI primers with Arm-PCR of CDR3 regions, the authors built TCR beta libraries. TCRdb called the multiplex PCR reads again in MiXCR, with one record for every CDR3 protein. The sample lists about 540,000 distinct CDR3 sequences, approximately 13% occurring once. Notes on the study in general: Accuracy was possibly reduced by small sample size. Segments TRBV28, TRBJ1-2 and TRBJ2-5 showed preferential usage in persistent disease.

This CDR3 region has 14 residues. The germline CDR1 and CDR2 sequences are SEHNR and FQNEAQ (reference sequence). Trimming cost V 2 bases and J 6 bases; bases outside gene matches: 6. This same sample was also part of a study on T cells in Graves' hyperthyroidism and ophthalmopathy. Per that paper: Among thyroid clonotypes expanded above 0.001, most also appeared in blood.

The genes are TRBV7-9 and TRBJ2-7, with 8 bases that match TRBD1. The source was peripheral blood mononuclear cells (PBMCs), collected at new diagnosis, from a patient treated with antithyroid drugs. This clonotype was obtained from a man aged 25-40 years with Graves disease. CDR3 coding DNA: TGTGCCAGCAGCTTAAGGCAGGGGGCGTCCGAGCAGTACTTC. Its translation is CASSLRQGASEQYF.